The 10 T cell receptor beta chains below were found in one sample sequenced in a study of a mutant IDH1 vaccine in newly diagnosed glioma. Indicated time point: week 35, safety follow-up. Each dose of the vaccine consisted of 300 ug of mutant IDH1 20-mer peptide, with topical imiquimod. These receptors have no known antigen. Libraries were prepared by immunoSEQ multiplex PCR; TCRdb keeps only in-frame clonotypes and omits some of them. The sample has about 32,000 clones, roughly 78% seen once. The starting material was PBMCs, obtained from a glioma patient whose treatment included an IDH1 peptide vaccine. These receptors all come from a middle-aged man with glioma. Some clones in this sample may be carry-over from other donors' samples.

This sequence joins TRBV5-1 and TRBJ2-1, with D hard to call. From germline, CDR1 is SGHRS and CDR2 YFSETQ. The CDR3 extends over 11 amino acids. The germline V and J ends were trimmed by 1 base and 10 bases, with 6 bases remaining between them. The CDR3 loop reads CASSLSREQFF. CDR3 in DNA: TGCGCCAGCAGCTTGTCAAGGGAGCAGTTCTTC.

The gene calls are TRBV4-3 and TRBJ1-4; unclear D gene. Deletions cut 1 base from V and 8 bases from J, with 14 bases between. CDR3 length: 15 amino acids. In germline, CDR1 is LGHNA, CDR2 YSLEER. Here the CDR3 DNA reads TGCGCCAGCAGCCAAGTAGGTGGAAGGGAAGAAAAACTGTTTTTT. Protein sequence: CASSQVGGREEKLFF.

The rearrangement joins TRBV5-1 to TRBJ2-7; TRBD1 matches at 8 bases. In germline, CDR1 is SGHRS, CDR2 YFSETQ. This CDR3 spans 15 amino acids. J was trimmed by 6 bases and V by 0 bases; bases with no gene match: 8. This chain's CDR3 is CASSLVGQGGSEQYF. CDR3 bases: TGCGCCAGCAGCTTGGTAGGACAGGGAGGCTCCGAGCAGTACTTC.

The chain links TRBV6-5 to TRBJ2-7, with a possible D match to TRBD1 (6 bases). Germline V CDR1 and CDR2: MNHEY, SVGAGI. Trimming removed 5 bases from V and 6 bases from J, with 14 bases in between. The CDR3 runs 13 residues. The CDR3 sequence: CASSRHLRGEQYF. CDR3 sequence (DNA): TGTGCCAGCAGTCGACACCTCAGGGGCGAGCAGTACTTC.

This clone occurred a few times. The chain is built from TRBV9 and TRBJ2-2; 8 bases are shared with TRBD1. The CDR3 covers 17 residues. The ends lost 4 bases at V and 4 bases at J; junction bases unmatched: 12. Germline lookup yields CDR1 SGDLS and CDR2 YYNGEE. CDR3 residues: CASSPPAGTGGTGELFF. The CDR3 DNA is TGTGCCAGCAGCCCCCCAGCCGGGACAGGTGGCACCGGGGAGCTGTTTTTT.

The rearrangement joins TRBV20-1 to TRBJ1-1; D gene unclear. In germline, CDR1 is DFQATT, CDR2 SNEGSKA (reference sequence). The V gene lost 5 bases and the J gene lost 4 bases, with 8 bases spanning the gap. The CDR3 runs 11 residues. The CDR3 region has the DNA TGCAGTGCTCCCGTAACCACTGAAGCTTTCTTT. Translation gives CSAPVTTEAFF.

This clone was detected once. V gene TRBV5-1 combines with J gene TRBJ2-3; unclear D gene. The V gene lost 0 bases and the J gene lost 7 bases, with 6 bases spanning the gap. Germline-derived CDR1 and CDR2 are SGHRS and YFSETQ. The CDR3 runs 12 residues. CDR3: CASSLDKNTQYF. As DNA, the CDR3 is TGCGCCAGCAGCTTGGACAAGAATACGCAGTATTTT.

The chain recombines TRBV23-1 with TRBJ2-7, with 7 bases matching TRBD1. TRBV23-1 is known as an ORF, though its function is uncertain. This CDR3 spans 16 amino acids. V shed 0 bases, J shed 6 bases, and the junction held 11 bases outside the gene matches. CDR3: CASSQSPATGCSEQYF. CDR3 sequence (DNA): TGCGCCAGCAGTCAATCCCCCGCGACAGGGTGCTCCGAGCAGTACTTC.

The chain combines TRBV19 with TRBJ1-2, with D possibly matching TRBD1 (6 bases). CDR3 length: 12 residues. Between the trimmed V and J ends, which lost 9 bases and 8 bases, there was a span of 16 bases. CDR1 and CDR2 (germline): LNHDA, SQIVND (reference sequence). The CDR3 protein is CASIQGGEGYTF. The CDR3 DNA reads TGTGCCAGCATACAGGGAGGGGAAGGCTACACCTTC.

The chain is built from TRBV5-5 and TRBJ1-1; possibly TRBD1 for D (6 bases). CDR1 is SGHKS, CDR2 YYEKEE, per germline (reference sequence). The CDR3 covers 14 residues. The V end lost 5 bases, the J end lost 1 base, and 12 bases lay between the germline ends. The CDR3 protein is CASSPQGWNTEAFF. The CDR3 DNA follows: TGTGCCAGCAGTCCACAGGGATGGAACACTGAAGCTTTCTTT.